A single sample is the source of the 17 T cell receptor beta chains below, sequenced in a study of PD-1 blockade in classical Hodgkin lymphoma. Autologous stem cell transplantation was followed by relapse in every patient, and brentuximab vedotin exposure varied. Here immunoSEQ multiplex PCR was the method, and the copy in TCRdb shows in-frame clones only, minus some. Among tens of thousands of clones listed, around 67% were seen once. Sample: peripheral blood mononuclear cells (PBMCs), taken before the second cycle of nivolumab. All receptors come from a human donor with classical Hodgkin lymphoma.

The chain links TRBV7-8 to TRBJ1-5; 7 bases agree with TRBD1. The CDR3 runs 15 residues. CDR1 and CDR2 (germline): SGHVS, FQNEAQ. Trimming removed 5 bases from V and 7 bases from J; junction bases left unmatched: 11. CDR3 in amino acids: CASSGRDRVGQPQHF. The CDR3 DNA follows: TGTGCCAGCAGCGGACGCGACAGGGTGGGGCAGCCCCAGCATTTT.

The chain joins TRBV28 to TRBJ1-2, with TRBD1 as a possible D gene (5 bases). The CDR3 sequence is 13 residues long. Germline V gene sequence: CDR1 MDHEN, CDR2 SYDVKM. V lost 6 bases and J lost 2, with 10 bases in between. This CDR3 reads CASRLAGNYGYTF. CDR3 DNA: TGTGCCAGCAGGCTGGCAGGGAACTATGGCTACACCTTC.

This chain links TRBV15 with TRBJ1-3; possibly TRBD1 for D (6 bases). CDR1 and CDR2 (germline): LNHNV, YYDKDF (reference sequence). The CDR3 runs 17 residues. The V gene lost 2 bases and the J gene lost 0 bases, with 14 bases spanning the gap. CDR3 region: CATSRPYTGSSGNTIYF. The CDR3 bases are TGTGCCACCAGCAGACCATACACAGGGTCCTCTGGAAACACCATATATTTT.

The V and J genes are TRBV19 and TRBJ1-5, with a weak D call TRBD1 (5 bases). The CDR3 contains 15 residues. Germline V gene lookup returns CDR1 LNHDA and CDR2 SQIVND (reference sequence). V was pared by 3 bases and J by 3 bases, with 12 bases between. CDR3 sequence reads: CASSIFGGDNQPQHF. The CDR3 DNA reads TGTGCCAGTAGTATCTTCGGGGGTGACAATCAGCCCCAGCATTTT.

The chain couples TRBV19 to TRBJ2-2; D is uncertain. The germline CDR1 and CDR2 sequences are LNHDA and SQIVND (reference sequence). CDR3 size: 12 residues. Trimming removed 3 bases from V and 7 bases from J, with 6 bases in between. CDR3 sequence: CASSIYNGELFF. CDR3 in DNA: TGTGCCAGTAGTATTTATAACGGGGAGCTGTTTTTT.

The chain carries TRBV14 and TRBJ2-3, with 14 bases lining up with TRBD2. Germline lookup yields CDR1 SGHDN and CDR2 FVKESK. The V segment lost 5 bases and the J segment 4 bases; nucleotides outside the gene matches: 2. There are 15 residues in the CDR3. Here the CDR3 DNA reads TGTGCCAGCAGCGCGGGACTAGCGGGGGCAGATACGCAGTATTTT. It translates to CASSAGLAGADTQYF. Filled out from reference TRBV14 and TRBJ2-3, the complete variable domain reads EAGVTQFPSHSVIEKGQTVTLRCDPISGHDNLYWYRRVMGKEIKFLLHFVKESKQDESGMPNNRFLAERTGGTYSTLKVQPAELEDSGVYFCASSAGLAGADTQYFGPGTRLTVL.

The chain couples TRBV27 to TRBJ2-1; TRBD2 aligns across 9 bases. V was clipped by 5 bases and J by 1 base; unmatched bases: 6. In germline, CDR1 is MNHEY, CDR2 SMNVEV (reference sequence). This CDR3 region has 16 residues. The CDR3 region is CASSIKRGESYNEQFF. CDR3 coding DNA: TGTGCCAGCAGTATTAAGCGGGGGGAGTCCTACAATGAGCAGTTCTTC.

The V and J genes are TRBV9 and TRBJ1-6; 8 bases align to TRBD1. Trimming at V came to 0 bases and at J to 10 bases, leaving 6 bases not matched to a gene. Looked up from germline, CDR1 is SGDLS and CDR2 is YYNGEE. The CDR3 is 15 amino acids. CDR3 in amino acids: CASSVEITGGSPLHF. DNA for the CDR3: TGTGCCAGCAGCGTAGAGATAACAGGGGGATCACCCCTCCACTTT. Full variable domain (outside the CDR3, taken from reference TRBV9 and TRBJ1-6): DSGVTQTPKHLITATGQRVTLRCSPRSGDLSVYWYQQSLDQGLQFLIQYYNGEERAKGNILERFSAQQFPDLHSELNLSSLELGDSALYFCASSVEITGGSPLHFGNGTRLTVT.

The genes are TRBV2 and TRBJ2-1, with TRBD1 matching over 8 bases. The CDR3 length is 12 residues. CDR1 SNHLY and CDR2 FYNNEI come from the germline V gene. V gave up 8 bases and J gave up 13 bases; unmatched junction bases: 10. The CDR3 nucleotides read TGTGCCAGCTCCCCCCCAGGGGGCCATCAGTTCTTC. Encoded protein: CASSPPGGHQFF. Looking up the rest from reference TRBV2 and TRBJ2-1 gives the full variable domain: EPEVTQTPSHQVTQMGQEVILRCVPISNHLYFYWYRQILGQKVEFLVSFYNNEISEKSEIFDDQFSVERPDGSNFTLKIRSTKLEDSAMYFCASSPPGGHQFFGPGTRLTVL.

V usage is TRBV7-9 and J usage is TRBJ2-2; the D gene is possibly TRBD1 (6 bases). V was pared by 5 bases and J by 4 bases, with 14 bases between. The CDR3 is made up of 15 amino acids. Germline V lookup: CDR1 SEHNR, CDR2 FQNEAQ (reference sequence). The CDR3, as DNA: TGTGCCAGCAGCACCCTAACAGGGAGCACCGGGGAGCTGTTTTTT. Translated: CASSTLTGSTGELFF.

The V gene is TRBV9, the J gene TRBJ2-5, with D unresolved. The CDR3 totals 14 residues. From germline, CDR1 is SGDLS and CDR2 YYNGEE. V was pared by 4 bases and J by 1 base, with 11 bases between. The CDR3 is CASSPRTAQETQYF. As DNA, the CDR3 is TGTGCCAGCAGCCCCCGGACGGCCCAAGAGACCCAGTACTTC.

The chain has TRBV5-4 and TRBJ2-3, with 8 bases that match TRBD1. V lost 4 bases to trimming and J lost 3 bases; unmatched junction nucleotides: 7. The germline gives CDR1 SGHNT, CDR2 YYREEE (reference sequence). The CDR3 contains 15 residues. The CDR3 coding sequence is TGTGCCAGCAGCCGAGGGGGGACAGGTACAGATACGCAGTATTTT. Translating it yields CASSRGGTGTDTQYF.

Only a few counts were recorded for this clone. This chain links TRBV2 with TRBJ2-4; no clear D gene. The CDR3 contains 13 residues. CDR1 and CDR2 (germline): SNHLY, FYNNEI. V lost 4 bases and J lost 7, with 11 bases in between. Written as DNA, the CDR3 is TGTGCCAGCAGTGGGCAGAGCCTTAACATTCAGTACTTC. Its translation is CASSGQSLNIQYF.

The chain employs TRBV4-3 and TRBJ1-2; D may be TRBD1 (5 bases). Germline CDR1 and CDR2: LGHNA and YSLEER. The CDR3 consists of 18 residues. The V and J ends lost 0 bases and 3 bases respectively, with 20 bases between them. CDR3: CASSQDIGSAMGHYGYTF. The CDR3 nucleotides are TGCGCCAGCAGCCAAGATATAGGCTCAGCCATGGGACACTATGGCTACACCTTC.

This clone was seen only a few times. V is TRBV18 and J is TRBJ1-1, with 9 positions matching TRBD1. Germline V CDR1 and CDR2: KGHSH, LQKENI. The CDR3 consists of 15 residues. V shed 4 bases, J shed 6 bases, and the junction held 9 bases outside the gene matches. The CDR3 DNA reads TGTGCCAGCTCACAAGGGGGACAGGGTAGTGCTGAAGCTTTCTTT. Its protein product is CASSQGGQGSAEAFF.

In this sample, this clone turned up once. The chain is built from TRBV28 and TRBJ1-5; no reliable D call. Deletions cut 5 bases from V and 5 bases from J, with 13 bases between. The CDR3 has 14 amino acids. Germline CDR1 is MDHEN and CDR2 is SYDVKM. CDR3 DNA sequence: TGTGCCAGCAGTCTTCCGGACGGTGATCAGCCCCAGCATTTT. Its translation: CASSLPDGDQPQHF.

This chain connects TRBV28 to TRBJ2-7; the D call may be TRBD1 or TRBD2 (5 bases each). The CDR3 sequence is 14 residues long. Germline CDR1 and CDR2: MDHEN and SYDVKM. V gave up 2 bases and J gave up 2 bases, with 10 bases separating them. The CDR3 loop is CASSLTGTTYEQYV. The CDR3 DNA reads as TGTGCCAGCAGTTTAACCGGGACGACCTACGAGCAGTACGTC.